The TCR beta chain described here comes from a study of T cell repertoires in aging, cancer and after chemotherapy. General study results and limits: Healthy donors lost TCR diversity with age mainly through richness, cancer patients through richness and evenness. Untreated cancer patients had significantly lower blood TCR diversity than age-matched healthy donors. The repertoire data cannot show anything about immunological memory following chemotherapy.

With respect to this clonotype: Its antigen is unidentified.

A mixed TRB-A/B primer pool amplified rearranged TRB by multiplex touch-down PCR. TCRdb independently ran MiXCR on the multiplex PCR reads; one entry per CDR3 protein. The table lists 6,000 or so distinct CDR3 sequences, around 33% of them singletons. Amplification of TCR beta used genomic DNA extracted from peripheral blood. V lost 4 bases to trimming and J lost 4 bases; unmatched junction nucleotides: 7. Per germline, CDR1 LNHDA and CDR2 SQIVND (reference sequence). The CDR3 consists of 15 residues. The rearrangement links TRBV19 to TRBJ2-7, with 10 bases aligning to TRBD2. The clonotype was recovered from a human donor in good health. The sample was blood. DNA of the CDR3: TGTGCCAGTAGTACCCCTAGCGGGAGCTTTTACGAGCAGTACTTC. Translating gives CASSTPSGSFYEQYF.